What follows are 27 T cell receptor beta chains derived from one specimen sequenced in a study of CXCR3-negative and CXCR3-positive naive CD8 T cells. Whole-study results and caveats: For CXCR3-positive naive cells, TRB CDR3s were more hydrophobic than those of CXCR3-negative naive cells.

No antigen has been identified for these receptors. The libraries of TRB cDNA were constructed through 5' RACE using UMI labels. For each CDR3 protein, TCRdb gives one entry from its re-call of the 5' RACE reads, without DNA. Recorded for this sample: approximately 120,000 distinct CDR3 sequences. The sequenced material came from naive CXCR3+ CD8+ T cells from blood. The sample's subset: CD45RO-CCR7+CD27+CD95- naive CD8+ T cells expressing CXCR3 (TNR3+). The receptors originated from a human donor in good health. Some clones in this sample may be carry-over from other donors' samples.

V gene TRBV12-3 or TRBV12-4 combines with J gene TRBJ2-7; TCRdb calls TRBD2, which cannot be checked without DNA. The CDR3 consists of 14 residues. The CDR3 region is CASSPRASSYEQYF.

The chain is built from TRBV20-1 and TRBJ2-7. Per germline, CDR1 DFQATT and CDR2 SNEGSKA (reference sequence). This CDR3 comprises 11 residues. The CDR3 loop is CSARLGYEQYF.

The chain employs TRBV28 and TRBJ2-7; TCRdb indicates TRBD1, and absent DNA this call remains unverified. CDR3 size: 16 residues. Germline-derived CDR1 and CDR2 are MDHEN and SYDVKM. Here the CDR3 reads CASSWEDRGKPYEQYF.

The CDR3 region is CASSHIRDRSLDTEAFF. V and J are TRBV28 and TRBJ1-1; with no DNA, the TCRdb D assignment of TRBD1 cannot be verified. The CDR3 is 17 residues long. Germline CDR1 is MDHEN and CDR2 is SYDVKM.

This chain joins TRBV20-1 and TRBJ2-1. This CDR3 has 13 residues. Germline CDR1 is DFQATT and CDR2 is SNEGSKA (reference sequence). CDR3 amino acids: CSARDLEGNEQFF.

The V gene is TRBV5-6, the J gene TRBJ1-1. Germline-derived CDR1 and CDR2 are SGHDT and YYEEEE. The CDR3 is 12 amino acids. The chain's CDR3 is CASSIGRTEAFF. The full variable domain, completed using reference TRBV5-6 and TRBJ1-1, is DAGVTQSPTHLIKTRGQQVTLRCSPKSGHDTVSWYQQALGQGPQFIFQYYEEEERQRGNFPDRFSGHQFPNYSSELNVNALLLGDSALYLCASSIGRTEAFFGQGTRLTVV.

The chain employs TRBV7-8 and TRBJ2-3; TCRdb calls TRBD1, which cannot be checked without DNA. The CDR3 has 16 amino acids. From germline, CDR1 is SGHVS and CDR2 FQNEAQ. The CDR3 protein is CASSLAGVLHTDTQYF. Filled out from reference TRBV7-8 and TRBJ2-3, the complete variable domain reads GAGVSQSPRYKVAKRGQDVALRCDPISGHVSLFWYQQALGQGPEFLTYFQNEAQLDKSGLPSDRFFAERPEGSVSTLKIQRTQQEDSAVYLCASSLAGVLHTDTQYFGPGTRLTVL.

The chain links TRBV6-5 to TRBJ1-1. CDR1 and CDR2 from the germline V gene are MNHEY and SVGAGI. The length of the CDR3 is 15 residues. The CDR3 region is CASSYSYAPVTEAFF.

The J gene is TRBJ2-2, the V gene TRBV11-3; TCRdb indicates TRBD1, and absent DNA this call remains unverified. The germline CDR1 and CDR2 sequences are SGHNT and YENEEA. The CDR3 is 18 amino acids. The CDR3 is CASSPLDWGEKNTGELFF.

The chain links TRBV4-1 to TRBJ2-7; TCRdb calls TRBD1, which cannot be checked without DNA. The CDR3 length is 14 residues. Germline V lookup: CDR1 MGHRA, CDR2 YSYEKL. CDR3 in amino acids: CASSQAGRGHEQYF.

The chain recombines TRBV15 with TRBJ2-2; TCRdb returns TRBD1, unconfirmable since there is no DNA. The length of the CDR3 is 15 residues. Germline assignment: CDR1 LNHNV and CDR2 YYDKDF (reference sequence). The CDR3 loop reads CATSWGGGLTGELFF.

J is TRBJ2-1 and V is TRBV24-1; TCRdb lists TRBD2, though no DNA is available to test this call. The CDR3 is 13 residues long. The V gene's germline CDR1 is KGHDR and CDR2 SFDVKD. The CDR3 spells CATKPRGHNEQFF.

This CDR3 reads CASSGLQETQYF. V usage is TRBV7-9 and J usage is TRBJ2-5. The CDR3 loop spans 12 amino acids. Per germline, CDR1 SEHNR and CDR2 FQNEAQ (reference sequence).

The CDR3 is CSVDREYNEQFF. The chain links TRBV29-1 to TRBJ2-1; TCRdb names TRBD1, which stays unverified in the absence of DNA. Per the germline V gene, CDR1 is SQVTM and CDR2 is ANQGSEA. There are 12 residues in the CDR3.

The J gene is TRBJ2-1, the V gene TRBV9; TCRdb lists TRBD1, though no DNA is available to test this call. The germline gives CDR1 SGDLS, CDR2 YYNGEE. CDR3 length: 14 amino acids. CDR3 sequence: CASSRAGEDNEQFF.

This chain joins TRBV29-1 and TRBJ2-3; the TCRdb call, TRBD1, lacks DNA for checking. The germline gives CDR1 SQVTM, CDR2 ANQGSEA. The CDR3 is 16 amino acids. The CDR3: CSVEMGTGGLTDTQYF.

The chain carries TRBV15 and TRBJ2-7. Germline CDR1 and CDR2: LNHNV and YYDKDF (reference sequence). The CDR3 spans 14 residues. Here the CDR3 reads CATSRKPDGYEQYF.

J is TRBJ1-1 and V is TRBV29-1. Germline CDR1 and CDR2: SQVTM and ANQGSEA. There are 12 residues in the CDR3. CDR3: CSVDTGTTEAFF. Full variable domain (outside the CDR3, taken from reference TRBV29-1 and TRBJ1-1): SAVISQKPSRDICQRGTSLTIQCQVDSQVTMMFWYRQQPGQSLTLIATANQGSEATYESGFVIDKFPISRPNLTFSTLTVSNMSPEDSSIYLCSVDTGTTEAFFGQGTRLTVV.

The chain joins TRBV7-2 to TRBJ2-3. The CDR3 covers 17 residues. Germline V gene sequence: CDR1 SGHTA, CDR2 FQGNSA. The CDR3 is CASSFSGRGPSTDTQYF.

This chain uses TRBV20-1 with TRBJ1-6; checking the TCRdb D call of TRBD1 is not possible without DNA. Germline lookup yields CDR1 DFQATT and CDR2 SNEGSKA (reference sequence). This CDR3 has 16 amino acids. The CDR3 loop is CSARGVKGPYNSPLHF.

This CDR3 reads CASSEENEQYF. The rearrangement uses TRBV28 and TRBJ2-7. This CDR3 region has 11 residues. From germline, CDR1 is MDHEN and CDR2 SYDVKM.

The chain is built from TRBV27 and TRBJ2-7; TCRdb designates TRBD1, a call that cannot be tested without DNA. CDR1 MNHEY and CDR2 SMNVEV come from the germline V gene (reference sequence). The CDR3 runs 16 residues. The CDR3 loop reads CASSLSGQGTTYEQYF.

This chain connects TRBV4-2 to TRBJ1-6; TCRdb picks TRBD1, but there is no DNA to check that call. CDR3 length: 16 amino acids. Germline CDR1 LGHNA, CDR2 YNFKEQ. CDR3 loop: CASSRTESSYNSPLHF.

The genes are TRBV19 and TRBJ2-1; the D gene TCRdb calls, TRBD2, cannot be checked with no DNA. The CDR3 is made up of 18 amino acids. CDR1 and CDR2 from the germline V gene are LNHDA and SQIVND (reference sequence). This chain's CDR3 is CASSITSGGAPPRNEQFF.

The chain links TRBV6-1 to TRBJ2-7; no DNA is available, so the TRBD1 call from TCRdb remains unchecked. There are 16 residues in the CDR3. Germline V gives CDR1 MNHNS, CDR2 SASEGT. The chain's CDR3 is CATVSLGQGFSYEQYF.

This sequence joins TRBV4-3 and TRBJ2-7; TCRdb's D call of TRBD1 is untestable without DNA. The CDR3 runs 15 residues. Germline V CDR1 and CDR2: LGHNA, YSLEER. The CDR3 here is CASSQDRQPTYEQYF.

V and J are TRBV20-1 and TRBJ2-4; TCRdb indicates TRBD1, and absent DNA this call remains unverified. CDR3 length: 16 amino acids. Germline V gene sequence: CDR1 DFQATT, CDR2 SNEGSKA (reference sequence). The CDR3 loop reads CSARDAGDVGKNIQYF.